This T cell receptor beta chain came from a study of glioma-infiltrating T cells after dendritic cell vaccination. Study-wide background: Between the early 2000s and the early 2010s, patients got autologous tumor lysate-pulsed dendritic cell vaccines. Autologous tumor lysate was loaded overnight onto monocyte-derived dendritic cells grown seven to eight days with IL-4 and GM-CSF.

The primer mix had 60 V beta and 13 J beta primers. Repertoires were generated with immunoSEQ multiplex PCR, while TCRdb's copy carries only in-frame clones and drops some. Here the sample spans 80,000 to 95,000 clones, under 90% being singletons. Germline-derived CDR1 and CDR2 are SNHLY and FYNNEI. The V and J ends lost 7 bases and 5 bases respectively, with 14 bases between them. CDR3 length equals 14 residues. A single count supports this clone. The chain carries TRBV2 and TRBJ2-2, with TRBD1 as a possible D gene (6 bases). Specimen: blood, collected before dendritic cell vaccination. This TCR was sampled from a human donor with glioblastoma. CDR3 nucleotides: TGTGCCAGCAAGGGCACAGGGCGGACCGGGGAGCTGTTTTTT. Translated: CASKGTGRTGELFF.